This entry describes one T cell receptor (beta chain). These data come from a study of T-cell memory formation after mild COVID-19. The CDR3 is made up of 13 amino acids. Looked up from germline, CDR1 is MGHRA and CDR2 is YSYEKL. Between the trimmed V and J ends, which lost 2 bases and 5 bases, there was a span of 9 bases. TCRdb reprocessed the 5' RACE reads via MiXCR and lists one record per CDR3 protein. Of about 82,000 distinct CDR3 sequences in the sample, approximately 13% are singletons; the top ten hold 25% to 35%. Sequencing used PBMCs or a T cell subset sorted from them (not recorded which). The clonotype originates from an adult woman who had mild COVID-19 (a few samples of this study predate the infection). Cell type and time point are not known. The chain uses TRBV4-1 and TRBJ1-1; maybe TRBD1 (5 bases). The CDR3 loop is CASSQPQGTEAFF. The DNA for the CDR3 is TGCGCCAGCAGCCAACCCCAGGGAACTGAAGCTTTCTTT.